These 17 T cell receptor beta chains were all obtained from the same sample, sequenced in a study of shared clonotypes between healthy human individuals. Data came from immunoSEQ multiplex PCR; TCRdb stores just in-frame clones and leaves some out. The data show about half a million clones, around four fifths seen once. Material for sequencing was PBMCs. Receptors were obtained from a middle-aged woman in good health. Some clones in this sample may be carry-over from other donors' samples.

The V and J genes are TRBV11-2 and TRBJ2-7; tentative D call: TRBD2 (7 bases). CDR1 and CDR2 from the germline V gene are SGHAT and FQNNGV. The CDR3 covers 15 residues. Trimming pared 5 bases from V and 6 bases from J, leaving 20 bases between. The CDR3: CASSPPVGGRFEQYF. DNA for the CDR3: TGTGCCAGCAGCCCACCGGTGGGGGGGCGGTTCGAGCAGTACTTC.

This clone turned up a few times. Other DNA sequences in this specimen translate into the identical CDR3. V usage is TRBV7-9 and J usage is TRBJ2-3; no firm D call. Germline V gene lookup returns CDR1 SEHNR and CDR2 FQNEAQ (reference sequence). Between the trimmed V and J ends, which lost 5 bases and 2 bases, there was a span of 20 bases. This CDR3 comprises 17 residues. The CDR3, as DNA: TGTGCCAGCAGCACAAGCGACGGACCCGAGATCACAGATACGCAGTATTTT. Its protein is CASSTSDGPEITDTQYF.

The chain employs TRBV7-9 and TRBJ2-1, with D uncertain. Germline assignment: CDR1 SEHNR and CDR2 FQNEAQ (reference sequence). The CDR3 is made up of 14 amino acids. Between the trimmed V and J ends, which lost 5 bases and 8 bases, there was a span of 16 bases. DNA of the CDR3: TGTGCCAGCAGCCCCCGGTCCGCTACACATGAGCAGTTCTTC. Its translation: CASSPRSATHEQFF.

The V gene is TRBV7-9, the J gene TRBJ2-1; D uncertain. V lost 4 bases, J lost 8 bases, and 9 bases lay in between. CDR1 is SEHNR and CDR2 is FQNEAQ in the germline V gene (reference sequence). The CDR3 totals 12 residues. In DNA form, the CDR3 reads TGTGCCAGCAGCTCCTCGTGGGATGAGCAGTTCTTC. Translation gives CASSSSWDEQFF.

This chain links TRBV11-3 with TRBJ2-2; 8 bases match TRBD2. Trimming removed 5 bases from V and 4 bases from J; junction bases left unmatched: 9. This CDR3 spans 16 amino acids. Germline assignment: CDR1 SGHNT and CDR2 YENEEA. The CDR3 reads CASSRFAGGTTGELFF. The CDR3 DNA reads TGTGCCAGCAGCCGATTTGCGGGAGGAACCACCGGGGAGCTGTTTTTT.

The chain recombines TRBV30 with TRBJ1-5; D remains unclear. This CDR3 has 17 residues. With 0 bases removed from V and 1 base from J, the gap between germline ends came to 16 bases. In germline, CDR1 is GTSNPN, CDR2 SVGIG (reference sequence). CDR3 in amino acids: CAWSVLSGGLSNQPQHF. The CDR3 bases are TGTGCCTGGAGTGTACTATCGGGTGGGCTGAGCAATCAGCCCCAGCATTTT.

This chain links TRBV6-6 with TRBJ1-6; perhaps TRBD1 as D (5 bases). The length of the CDR3 is 13 residues. Germline CDR1 reads MNHNY; CDR2 reads SVGAGI (reference sequence). With 10 bases removed from V and 8 bases from J, the gap between germline ends came to 15 bases. The chain's CDR3 is CATRRGADSPLHF. The CDR3 region has the DNA TGTGCCACCCGGAGGGGAGCTGATTCACCCCTCCACTTT.

This chain uses TRBV5-4 with TRBJ2-2; D tentatively fits TRBD1 or TRBD2 (5 bases each). This CDR3 is 14 amino acids long. The V and J ends lost 5 bases and 7 bases respectively, with 15 bases between them. Germline assignment: CDR1 SGHNT and CDR2 YYREEE (reference sequence). CDR3 region: CASSSQGEGGELFF. Here the CDR3 DNA reads TGTGCCAGCAGTTCGCAGGGTGAGGGCGGGGAGCTGTTTTTT. Variable domain in full (rest from reference TRBV5-4 and TRBJ2-2): ETGVTQSPTHLIKTRGQQVTLRCSSQSGHNTVSWYQQALGQGPQFIFQYYREEENGRGNFPPRFSGLQFPNYSSELNVNALELDDSALYLCASSSQGEGGELFFGEGSRLTVL.

V is TRBV7-2 and J is TRBJ1-2, with TRBD1 identical over 8 bases. In germline, CDR1 is SGHTA, CDR2 FQGNSA. The CDR3 extends over 13 amino acids. With 5 bases clipped from V and 5 bases from J, the junction kept 4 bases outside the gene matches. CDR3 nucleotides: TGTGCCAGCAGCCCGGGACAGGATTATGGCTACACCTTC. It yields the protein CASSPGQDYGYTF.

The V call is TRBV2, the J call TRBJ2-5; 10 nucleotides align to TRBD2. V gave up 6 bases and J gave up 5 bases; unmatched junction bases: 12. The CDR3 totals 16 residues. CDR1 is SNHLY and CDR2 is FYNNEI in the germline V gene. CDR3 DNA sequence: TGTGCCAGCAGGAGTGGTACTAGCGGGGAGGGGGAGACCCAGTACTTC. Its protein is CASRSGTSGEGETQYF. Full variable domain (rest looked up from reference TRBV2 and TRBJ2-5): EPEVTQTPSHQVTQMGQEVILRCVPISNHLYFYWYRQILGQKVEFLVSFYNNEISEKSEIFDDQFSVERPDGSNFTLKIRSTKLEDSAMYFCASRSGTSGEGETQYFGPGTRLLVL.

The table lists this clone with a few counts. The chain has TRBV7-9 and TRBJ2-3; 9 bases match TRBD2. The germline CDR1 and CDR2 sequences are SEHNR and FQNEAQ (reference sequence). The junction had 7 bases not matched to a gene; V was cut back by 5 bases and J by 4 bases. This CDR3 has 15 amino acids. CDR3 region: CASSARGLASDTQYF. The CDR3 coding sequence is TGTGCCAGCAGCGCCAGAGGACTAGCGTCAGATACGCAGTATTTT. The complete variable domain, with remaining parts taken from reference TRBV7-9 and TRBJ2-3, reads DTGVSQNPRHKITKRGQNVTFRCDPISEHNRLYWYRQTLGQGPEFLTYFQNEAQLEKSRLLSDRFSAERPKGSFSTLEIQRTEQGDSAMYLCASSARGLASDTQYFGPGTRLTVL.

V and J are TRBV4-2 and TRBJ2-5; TRBD1 matches at 8 bases. The J call is doubtful: the DNA matches TRBJ2-7 better. Germline V CDR1 and CDR2: LGHNA, YNFKEQ. The CDR3 covers 15 residues. CDR3 DNA sequence: TGTGCCAGCAGCCAAGACCAGGGGGCCCACTACGAGCAGTACTTC. Translated, it gives CASSQDQGAHYEQYF.

The genes are TRBV6-6 and TRBJ1-2; TRBD1 matches 8 bases. Germline V gene data show CDR1 as MNHNY and CDR2 as SVGAGI (reference sequence). V lost 5 bases and J lost 5; bases outside the gene matches: 13. There are 16 residues in the CDR3. The CDR3: CASSLGPQGDPYGYTF. The CDR3 nucleotides are TGTGCCAGCAGTCTAGGACCACAGGGGGACCCTTATGGCTACACCTTC.

The chain combines TRBV5-4 with TRBJ2-5, with 8 bases matching TRBD1. In germline, CDR1 is SGHNT, CDR2 YYREEE (reference sequence). V dropped 0 bases and J dropped 0; count of bases not matched to a gene: 1. The CDR3 loop spans 15 amino acids. The CDR3 protein is CASSLGDRNQETQYF. CDR3 nucleotides: TGTGCCAGCAGCTTGGGGGACAGGAACCAAGAGACCCAGTACTTC.

The rearrangement links TRBV9 to TRBJ2-3; tentatively, D is TRBD2 (5 bases). CDR1 and CDR2 from the germline V gene are SGDLS and YYNGEE. V was cut by 0 bases and J by 3 bases, with 11 bases left in between. The CDR3 extends over 15 amino acids. Here the CDR3 DNA reads TGTGCCAGCAGCGTAGCTCCGGGAAGTACAGATACGCAGTATTTT. Residues: CASSVAPGSTDTQYF.

This sequence joins TRBV4-2 and TRBJ1-4, with 7 bases identical to TRBD1. The CDR3 sequence is 16 residues long. Unmatched junction bases numbered 7, after V lost 1 base and J lost 5 bases. Germline CDR1 LGHNA, CDR2 YNFKEQ. CDR3 region: CASSQVRDSPNEKLFF. In DNA, the CDR3 is TGTGCCAGCAGCCAAGTCCGGGACAGTCCGAATGAAAAACTGTTTTTT.

The CDR3 DNA sequence: TGTGCCAGCAGCTTGCGGACTAACTACCAAGAGACCCAGTACTTC. It specifies CASSLRTNYQETQYF. The genes are TRBV5-4 and TRBJ2-5; D is possibly TRBD2 (6 bases). The ends were cut back, 1 base at V and 0 bases at J, with 10 bases in the middle. Germline V CDR1 and CDR2: SGHNT, YYREEE (reference sequence). The CDR3 spans 15 residues.